Presented here are 5 T cell receptor beta chains from one specimen sequenced in a study of CD8+CD57+ T cells in acquired aplastic anemia. Genomic DNA templated the TCR beta VDJ and CDR3 profiling. One entry per CDR3 protein results from TCRdb running MiXCR on the reads. The sample contains 200,000 to 300,000 distinct CDR3 sequences, approximately 80% of which appear only once. Patients picked for sequencing had shown CD8+CD57+ cell expansion detected by flow cytometry. The specimen was sorted CD4+, CD8+, or CD8+CD57+ T cells (not recorded which) from PBMCs. Receptor source: a human donor with aplastic anemia.

The chain is built from TRBV7-3 and TRBJ2-7, with 7 bases matching TRBD1. Trimming cost V 11 bases and J 1 base; bases outside gene matches: 23. This CDR3 spans 18 amino acids. CDR1 is SGHTA, CDR2 FQGTGA, per germline. The CDR3: CAYEVAPDGTALSYEQYV. The CDR3 DNA reads TGTGCCTACGAGGTAGCGCCAGACGGGACAGCCCTTTCCTACGAGCAGTACGTC.

A remark on this clonotype: It is likely a read error, because the conserved phenylalanine at the end of the CDR3 is missing. It is unclear where the CDR3 begins or ends on the DNA, so no DNA is shown, and the CDR3 is as TCRdb lists it. CDR3 amino acids: CASSHPGTDGQDL. The chain links TRBV7-9 to TRBJ2-3; the table's D call, TRBD2, was not checked against the DNA. The germline gives CDR1 SEHNR, CDR2 FQNEAQ (reference sequence). The CDR3 is 13 residues long, counting both termini.

The J gene is TRBJ2-7, the V gene TRBV7-3; D is ambiguous. The CDR3 sequence is 13 residues long. CDR1 is SGHTA, CDR2 FQGTGA, per germline. For the CDR3, the DNA is TGCGCCAGCAGCTTTACAGCCTCCTCCGAGCAGTACGTC. This gives the protein CASSFTASSEQYV.

The chain couples TRBV15 to TRBJ2-5, with 10 bases matching TRBD2. This CDR3 contains 15 residues. Trimming cost V 3 bases and J 6 bases; bases outside gene matches: 7. Germline V gene data show CDR1 as LNHNV and CDR2 as YYDKDF (reference sequence). CDR3: CATSSPSSGSKTQYF. DNA for the CDR3: TGTGCCACCAGCAGCCCCTCTAGCGGGAGTAAGACCCAGTACTTC.

On this clonotype: At one end, the junction sequence differs from germline, possibly due to a read error. The V and J genes are TRBV7-9 and TRBJ2-3, with D possibly being TRBD2 (6 bases). In germline, CDR1 is SEHNR, CDR2 FQNEAQ (reference sequence). CDR3 size: 13 residues. CDR3 sequence: CASRVGRSGTKYF. CDR3 nucleotide sequence: TGTGCCAGCAGGGTCGGGAGAAGCGGTACGAAGTATTTT. Supplemented by reference TRBV7-9 and TRBJ2-3, the full variable domain reads DTGVSQNPRHKITKRGQNVTFRCDPISEHNRLYWYRQTLGQGPEFLTYFQNEAQLEKSRLLSDRFSAERPKGSFSTLEIQRTEQGDSAMYLCASRVGRSGTKYFGPGTRLTVL.